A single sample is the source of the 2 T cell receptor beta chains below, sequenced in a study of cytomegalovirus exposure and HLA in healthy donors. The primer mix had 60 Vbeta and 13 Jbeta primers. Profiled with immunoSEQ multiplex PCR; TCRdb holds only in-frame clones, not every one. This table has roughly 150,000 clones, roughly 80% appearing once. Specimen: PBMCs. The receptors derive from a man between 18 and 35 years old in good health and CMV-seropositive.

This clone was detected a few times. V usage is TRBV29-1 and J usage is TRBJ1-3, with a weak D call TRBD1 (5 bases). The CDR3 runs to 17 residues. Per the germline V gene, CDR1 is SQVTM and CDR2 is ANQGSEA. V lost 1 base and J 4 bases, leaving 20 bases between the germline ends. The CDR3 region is CSVEGKPGLLTGNTIYF. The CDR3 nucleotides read TGCAGCGTTGAAGGTAAACCGGGACTCCTAACCGGAAACACCATATATTTT. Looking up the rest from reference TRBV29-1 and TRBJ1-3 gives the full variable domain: SAVISQKPSRDICQRGTSLTIQCQVDSQVTMMFWYRQQPGQSLTLIATANQGSEATYESGFVIDKFPISRPNLTFSTLTVSNMSPEDSSIYLCSVEGKPGLLTGNTIYFGEGSWLTVV.

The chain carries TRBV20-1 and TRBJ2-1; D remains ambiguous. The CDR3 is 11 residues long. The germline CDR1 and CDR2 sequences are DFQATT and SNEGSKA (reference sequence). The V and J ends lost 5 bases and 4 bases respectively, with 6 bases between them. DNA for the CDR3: TGCAGTGCTGGCCCGTACAATGAGCAGTTCTTC. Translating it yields CSAGPYNEQFF.